Shown below are 31 T cell receptor beta chains from a single sample sequenced in a study of blood T cells in healthy people across ages. A J-beta primer mix and a sample-barcoded 5' primer were used in a second PCR of roughly 6 to 11 cycles. TCRdb redid the calling of the 5' RACE reads with MiXCR, one entry per CDR3 protein. The table has 850,000 to 950,000 distinct CDR3 sequences, around 28% seen once; the top ten hold roughly 17%. The sample was blood. The source is a woman at least 80 years old in good health.

This clonotype was seen at least ten times. This chain joins TRBV3-1 and TRBJ2-1; possible D gene TRBD1, 6 bases. This CDR3 contains 13 residues. V shed 4 bases and J shed 5 bases, with 9 bases lying between them. Germline-derived CDR1 and CDR2 are LGHDT and YNNKEL (reference sequence). DNA for the CDR3: TGTGCCAGCAGCCCGGACAGCGACAATGAGCAGTTCTTC. This sequence encodes CASSPDSDNEQFF.

At least ten counts were recorded for this clonotype. This rearrangement joins TRBV7-9 to TRBJ2-1; no reliable D call. The V end was cut by 1 base, the J end by 5 bases, with 12 bases between. The germline CDR1 and CDR2 sequences are SEHNR and FQNEAQ (reference sequence). CDR3 length: 15 residues. This chain's CDR3 is CASSLDGGRNNEQFF. In DNA, the CDR3 is TGTGCCAGCAGCTTAGACGGCGGCAGGAACAATGAGCAGTTCTTC.

The chain recombines TRBV20-1 with TRBJ2-3, with D perhaps TRBD1 or TRBD2 (5 bases each). V was trimmed by 1 base and J by 7 bases, leaving 24 bases between them. Germline CDR1 and CDR2: DFQATT and SNEGSKA (reference sequence). The CDR3 is 17 amino acids. The CDR3 protein is CSARARGVYTRDHTQYF. CDR3 DNA sequence: TGCAGTGCTAGAGCCCGGGGCGTTTACACCCGAGACCATACGCAGTATTTT.

Regarding this clonotype: Germline and junction disagree at one end, which may indicate a read error. The CDR3 loop is CASSFRRRVSTDMQYF. DNA of the CDR3: TGTGCCAGCAGTTTTCGGAGGCGAGTGAGCACAGATATGCAGTATTTT. The chain joins TRBV12-3 or TRBV12-4 to TRBJ2-3; the D gene is possibly TRBD2 (5 bases). The CDR3 covers 16 residues.

Worth noting for this clonotype: At one of its ends the junction is not consistent with the germline gene, which may arise from a read error. The chain carries TRBV20-1 and TRBJ1-2, with TRBD1 identical over 7 bases. Germline values: CDR1 DFQATT, CDR2 SNEGSKA (reference sequence). This CDR3 is built from 13 residues. The CDR3 protein is CSASDRVDYGYTF. CDR3 DNA sequence: TGTAGTGCTTCCGACAGGGTAGACTATGGCTACACCTTC.

Points on this clonotype: The junction does not match germline at one end; this may be a read error. V is TRBV20-1 and J is TRBJ1-2, with 7 bases that match TRBD1. Germline V CDR1 and CDR2: DFQATT, SNEGSKA (reference sequence). This CDR3 region has 15 residues. The CDR3 reads CSARGGGRGTCGYTF. The CDR3 DNA follows: TGCAGTGCAAGAGGGGGTGGCAGGGGGACCTGTGGCTACACCTTC.

This clonotype came up many times. The rearrangement joins TRBV27 to TRBJ2-1, with D perhaps TRBD1 (6 bases). Germline CDR1 is MNHEY and CDR2 is SMNVEV (reference sequence). The CDR3 covers 16 residues. Trimming shortened V by 2 bases and J by 8 bases, and 19 bases separated the two germline ends. The CDR3 nucleotides read TGTGCCAGCAGTTTAGTGCTCCAGGGGAAGGGTCATGAGCAGTTCTTC. As protein: CASSLVLQGKGHEQFF.

A note on this clonotype: At one boundary the junction diverges from the germline segment, which might be a read error. The chain combines TRBV7-2 with TRBJ2-7; 13 positions match TRBD2. The CDR3 consists of 16 residues. Germline CDR1 reads SGHTA; CDR2 reads FQGNSA. The CDR3 DNA reads TGTGCCAGCAGCTTAGCGGGGGTGACTAGCGGGGGGACCCTCCACTTC. This translates into CASSLAGVTSGGTLHF.

In the case of this clonotype: A much larger clone differs from this one at a single base, so this may be a read error. The V gene is TRBV6-2 or TRBV6-3, the J gene TRBJ2-3, with D perhaps matching TRBD1 (5 bases). This CDR3 is 14 amino acids long. Germline values: CDR1 MNHEY, CDR2 SVGEGT. The CDR3, as DNA: TGTGCCAGCAAGAAGACAGCAAGCACAGATACGCGGTATTTT. Protein sequence: CASKKTASTDTRYF.

This clonotype was counted a few times. The chain joins TRBV30 to TRBJ1-1; no clear D gene. V was shortened by 0 bases and J by 5 bases, with 4 bases between the two germline ends. There are 11 residues in the CDR3. Germline V gene sequence: CDR1 GTSNPN, CDR2 SVGIG (reference sequence). DNA for the CDR3: TGTGCCTGGAGTGTCCTTACTGAAGCTTTCTTT. It specifies CAWSVLTEAFF.

The CDR3 bases are TGTGCCAGCAGCCAAAGGAGACTACTGGAGACCCAGTACTTC. This sequence encodes CASSQRRLLETQYF. This sequence joins TRBV3-1 and TRBJ2-5, with D perhaps matching TRBD2 (5 bases). Germline V gives CDR1 LGHDT, CDR2 YNNKEL (reference sequence). Trimming left V 2 bases short and J 5 bases short, with 12 bases between. There are 14 residues in the CDR3.

The rearrangement joins TRBV27 to TRBJ2-3; 7 bases agree with TRBD1. Trimming removed 5 bases from V and 4 bases from J; junction bases left unmatched: 18. Germline CDR1 reads MNHEY; CDR2 reads SMNVEV (reference sequence). CDR3 length equals 18 residues. This chain's CDR3 is CASSPEPPGTAGPDTQYF. The CDR3 nucleotides read TGTGCCAGCAGTCCCGAACCCCCGGGGACAGCAGGCCCAGATACGCAGTATTTT.

The table lists this clonotype with a count of one. This rearrangement joins TRBV2 to TRBJ2-3; weak D call: TRBD1 (5 bases). CDR1 and CDR2 (germline): SNHLY, FYNNEI. The CDR3 consists of 13 residues. V lost 7 bases and J lost 2, with 10 bases in between. DNA for the CDR3: TGTGCCAGCAAGAAGGGGATCACAGATACGCAGTATTTT. Translated: CASKKGITDTQYF.

A few counts support this clonotype. The V and J genes are TRBV7-2 and TRBJ1-6, with 8 bases identical to TRBD1. The CDR3 extends over 16 amino acids. Trimming removed 4 bases from V and 9 bases from J; junction bases left unmatched: 11. The germline gives CDR1 SGHTA, CDR2 FQGNSA. The CDR3 protein is CASSSPDRAESSPLHF. In nucleotides, the CDR3 is TGTGCCAGCAGCTCCCCGGACAGGGCCGAAAGTTCACCCCTCCACTTT.

This clonotype was seen at least ten times. This chain links TRBV7-2 with TRBJ2-5; possible D gene TRBD2, 5 bases. The CDR3 extends over 14 amino acids. The germline gives CDR1 SGHTA, CDR2 FQGNSA. Trimming stripped 1 base from V and 5 bases from J, with 11 bases between. The CDR3 bases are TGTGCCAGCAGCTTAGTTCCTAGCTCCGAGACCCAGTACTTC. Translation: CASSLVPSSETQYF.

This clonotype was counted between two and nine times. The rearrangement uses TRBV5-4 and TRBJ2-6, with D uncertain. CDR1 SGHNT and CDR2 YYREEE come from the germline V gene (reference sequence). The CDR3 is made up of 16 amino acids. Trimming removed 0 bases at V and 0 bases at J, with 7 bases between. The CDR3 nucleotides are TGTGCCAGCAGCTTGGACCTGGTCTCTGGGGCCAACGTCCTGACTTTC. This encodes CASSLDLVSGANVLTF. Using reference TRBV5-4 and TRBJ2-6 for the parts outside the CDR3, the full variable domain is ETGVTQSPTHLIKTRGQQVTLRCSSQSGHNTVSWYQQALGQGPQFIFQYYREEENGRGNFPPRFSGLQFPNYSSELNVNALELDDSALYLCASSLDLVSGANVLTFGAGSRLTVL.

Concerning this clonotype: The junction departs from the called germline gene at one end, perhaps through a read error. The gene calls are TRBV12-3 or TRBV12-4 and TRBJ2-3; 7 nucleotides match TRBD1. The CDR3 has 15 amino acids. CDR3 in DNA: TGTGCCAGCAGTGGACAGGCAGTGACAGCAGATGCGCAGTATTTC. Translating gives CASSGQAVTADAQYF.

On this clonotype: A read error may be the cause here, since a much bigger clone is one base away. The J gene is TRBJ2-7, the V gene TRBV6-6, with 9 bases lining up with TRBD1. The CDR3 loop spans 16 amino acids. V lost 2 bases, J lost 10 bases, and 15 bases stayed unmatched. CDR1 is MNHNY and CDR2 is SVGAGI in the germline V gene (reference sequence). The CDR3 nucleotides read TGTGCCAGCAGTTACCCGGGACAGGGACTCCAAGAGGCCCAGTACTTC. It yields the protein CASSYPGQGLQEAQYF.

In this sample, this clonotype turned up many times. The chain combines TRBV12-3 or TRBV12-4 with TRBJ2-6; D remains unclear. Deletions cut 9 bases from V and 0 bases from J, with 12 bases between. The CDR3 loop spans 15 amino acids. CDR3 sequence: CARKHKLSGANVLTF. CDR3 bases: TGTGCCAGAAAACATAAGCTCTCTGGGGCCAACGTCCTGACTTTC.

Comments on this clonotype: A read error may produce the germline difference seen at one junction end. The rearrangement links TRBV12-3 or TRBV12-4 to TRBJ1-6; TRBD1 agrees at 11 bases. This CDR3 has 19 amino acids. CDR3 sequence (DNA): TGTGCCGGCAGGTCCGGGACAGGGGGATCCAATGGCGGGAATTCACCCCTCCACTTT. Protein product: CAGRSGTGGSNGGNSPLHF.

The chain carries TRBV13 and TRBJ1-1; D may be TRBD1 (5 bases). This CDR3 region has 16 residues. V was clipped by 3 bases and J by 3 bases, with 17 bases between them. The germline V gene encodes CDR1 PRHDT and CDR2 FYEKMQ (reference sequence). The CDR3, as DNA: TGTGCCAGCAGCTTCCCCGGACGGGGACGGTACACTGAAGCTTTCTTT. It codes for CASSFPGRGRYTEAFF.

This clonotype was seen ten or more times. The chain has TRBV20-1 and TRBJ1-6; 9 positions match TRBD1. Trimming cost V 6 bases and J 0 bases; bases outside gene matches: 9. The germline V gene has CDR1 DFQATT and CDR2 SNEGSKA (reference sequence). The CDR3 has 17 amino acids. This CDR3 reads CSAGGTGLSSYNSPLHF. CDR3 in DNA: TGCAGTGCCGGGGGGACAGGGCTTAGCTCCTATAATTCACCCCTCCACTTT.

Concerning this clonotype: A much larger clone lies a single base off, so this may be a read error. The gene calls are TRBV6-2 or TRBV6-3 and TRBJ2-7, with D perhaps TRBD2 (6 bases). Trimming left V 2 bases short and J 5 bases short, with 13 bases between. The CDR3 sequence is 14 residues long. Germline V gene data show CDR1 as MNHEY and CDR2 as SVGEGT. This CDR3 reads CASSYGGTTNEQYF. CDR3 in DNA: TGTGCCAGCAGTTACGGGGGGACCACGAACGAGCAGTACTTC.

This clonotype was seen a single time. Sequence at one end of the junction differs from germline and may be a read error. The rearrangement uses TRBV12-3 or TRBV12-4 and TRBJ2-3; 8 bases line up with TRBD2. CDR3 length equals 14 residues. The CDR3: CASSHRGGADAQYF. As DNA, the CDR3 is TGTGCCAGCAGTCATCGGGGGGGAGCAGATGCGCAGTATTTT.

Points on this clonotype: A single base separates this from a much larger clone, so it may be a read error. The chain employs TRBV18 and TRBJ2-1; D remains ambiguous. The better agreement between TRBJ2-7 and the DNA end casts doubt on the J call. The CDR3 consists of 17 residues. Germline V gene lookup returns CDR1 KGHSH and CDR2 LQKENI. CDR3 loop: CASSPRTLGGSYNEQYF. In nucleotides, the CDR3 is TGTGCCAGCTCACCACGAACCTTGGGTGGTTCCTACAATGAGCAGTACTTC.

This clonotype was seen a few times. A much larger clone lies a single base off, so this may be a read error. The V and J genes are TRBV20-1 and TRBJ1-4, with no clear D. This CDR3 spans 12 amino acids. The germline gives CDR1 DFQATT, CDR2 SNEGSKA (reference sequence). The CDR3 DNA is TGCAGTGCTAGTTCCGTCGATGAAAAACGGTTTTTT. It encodes CSASSVDEKRFF.

This clonotype was detected only a few times. The CDR3 region has the DNA TGCGCCAGCAATTTTGGGACACCGACTAATGAAAAACTGTTTTTT. Translated, it gives CASNFGTPTNEKLFF. The rearrangement links TRBV5-1 to TRBJ1-4; perhaps TRBD1 as D (6 bases). Trimming took 6 bases from V and 2 from J, leaving 14 bases between them. The CDR3 spans 15 residues. Per germline, CDR1 SGHRS and CDR2 YFSETQ.

Regarding this clonotype: At one end, the junction sequence differs from germline, possibly due to a read error. The V and J genes are TRBV5-1 and TRBJ2-3, with 7 bases aligning to TRBD2. This CDR3 region has 13 residues. The germline CDR1 and CDR2 sequences are SGHRS and YFSETQ. The CDR3 DNA is TGCGTCAGCAGCGGGATCATCGGGGATACGCAGTATTTT. It encodes CVSSGIIGDTQYF.

The chain couples TRBV5-1 to TRBJ2-3, with 9 bases fitting TRBD1. V shed 5 bases, J shed 6 bases, and the junction held 10 bases outside the gene matches. Germline assignment: CDR1 SGHRS and CDR2 YFSETQ. The CDR3 is 15 residues long. The CDR3 DNA follows: TGCGCCAGCAGTTCACCGGGACAGGGCAGCGATACGCAGTATTTT. This sequence encodes CASSSPGQGSDTQYF. Looking up the rest from reference TRBV5-1 and TRBJ2-3 gives the full variable domain: KAGVTQTPRYLIKTRGQQVTLSCSPISGHRSVSWYQQTPGQGLQFLFEYFSETQRNKGNFPGRFSGRQFSNSRSEMNVSTLELGDSALYLCASSSPGQGSDTQYFGPGTRLTVL.

This clonotype was detected a few times. The V gene is TRBV12-3 or TRBV12-4, the J gene TRBJ1-1, with TRBD1 as a possible D gene (5 bases). The CDR3 is 14 residues long. Trimming removed 6 bases at V and 1 base at J, with 12 bases between. The CDR3 region has the DNA TGTGCCAGCAGACCCGGCGGACAGAACACTGAAGCTTTCTTT. It specifies CASRPGGQNTEAFF.

This clonotype was recorded many times. The genes are TRBV7-9 and TRBJ1-2; TRBD1 matches at 10 bases. Germline V gene data show CDR1 as SEHNR and CDR2 as FQNEAQ (reference sequence). V trimming: 4 bases; J trimming: 8 bases; junction bases outside the gene matches: 7. This CDR3 has 14 amino acids. This CDR3 is CASSYGTGAGGYTF. CDR3 nucleotide sequence: TGTGCCAGCAGCTATGGGACAGGGGCAGGAGGCTACACCTTC.